This TCR beta chain was sequenced for a study of T cell responses to AZD1222 COVID-19 vaccine. As for this clone: Its antigen remains unknown.

Notes on the study in general: Two AZD1222 doses significantly raised spike-specific TCR breadth and depth over controls. Of spike-specific TCRs, nearly half reportedly target regions left unmutated in variants. Baseline seropositivity characterized only six AZD1222 recipients. Clonal diversity may have been underestimated, and the donors were mostly white British, with more females than males.

Assay used: immunoSEQ multiplex PCR; TCRdb lists only in-frame clones, some missing. The sample lists about 120,000 clones; roughly 87% were seen once. Sequenced here: peripheral blood, sampled 28 days after the second AZD1222 dose. The sequence was obtained from an adult who received the AZD1222 COVID-19 vaccine.

The CDR3 region has the DNA TGTGCCAGCAGGTTGACAGGGTTGGACACTGAAGCTTTCTTT. This translates into CASRLTGLDTEAFF. The chain joins TRBV2 to TRBJ1-1, with 7 bases matching TRBD1. The V gene end was trimmed by 6 bases and the J gene end by 3 bases; junction bases not matched to a gene: 7. Per the germline V gene, CDR1 is SNHLY and CDR2 is FYNNEI. The CDR3 extends over 14 amino acids.